This TCR beta chain was sequenced for a study of blood T cells in healthy people across ages. Of note for this clonotype: Its antigen is unidentified.

The study's findings and limits: Donor CMV infection status was unknown, possibly confounding age-related changes in expanded clonotypes.

Together with a sample-barcoded 5' primer, a J-beta primer mix was included in a second PCR lasting roughly 6 to 12 cycles. All cDNA molecules were each tagged by a template-switch adaptor with 12 random nucleotides. TCRdb called the 5' RACE reads again in MiXCR, with one record for every CDR3 protein. The sample lists over 1,500,000 distinct CDR3 sequences; roughly two fifths were seen once. V was trimmed by 5 bases and J by 6 bases, leaving 18 bases between them. This CDR3 spans 15 amino acids. Germline CDR1 and CDR2: SGHTA and FQGTGA. The rearrangement links TRBV7-3 to TRBJ2-3; tentative D call: TRBD1 (5 bases). The sequenced material came from blood. This TCR derives from a human donor in good health. The CDR3 coding sequence is TGTGCCAGCAGCCCCCAACGCGGACAAGGGGATACGCAGTATTTT. Its protein product is CASSPQRGQGDTQYF. The variable domain in full, with the rest retrieved from reference TRBV7-3 and TRBJ2-3, is GAGVSQTPSNKVTEKGKYVELRCDPISGHTALYWYRQSLGQGPEFLIYFQGTGAADDSGLPNDRFFAVRPEGSVSTLKIQRTERGDSAVYLCASSPQRGQGDTQYFGPGTRLTVL.